This section outlines one TCR beta chain sequence together with its context. Arm-PCR of CDR3 regions with iRepertoire HTBI primers generated TCR beta libraries. TCRdb fed the multiplex PCR reads into MiXCR, producing one record per CDR3 protein. The sample has about 450,000 distinct CDR3 sequences; less than 20% are singletons. As to time point: newly diagnosed GD, antithyroid drugs for less than 3 months. After RNA was extracted from PBMCs, the TCR library was made from it. V dropped 5 bases and J dropped 3 bases, with 17 bases sitting between them. Germline values: CDR1 SGHRS, CDR2 YFSETQ. The CDR3 extends over 15 amino acids. This sample is drawn from a study of regulatory T cells in long-lasting Graves disease. Another study also made use of these data, one on T cells in Graves' hyperthyroidism and ophthalmopathy.

This chain links TRBV5-1 with TRBJ1-1; D gene unclear. The TCR was taken from a woman aged 25 to 39 with Graves disease. The sample was peripheral blood mononuclear cells (PBMCs), taken at new diagnosis, from a patient treated with antithyroid drugs. The CDR3 bases are TGCGCCAGCAGAAGGAAGGGTGTTGGAGACACTGAAGCTTTCTTT. Translating it yields CASRRKGVGDTEAFF.